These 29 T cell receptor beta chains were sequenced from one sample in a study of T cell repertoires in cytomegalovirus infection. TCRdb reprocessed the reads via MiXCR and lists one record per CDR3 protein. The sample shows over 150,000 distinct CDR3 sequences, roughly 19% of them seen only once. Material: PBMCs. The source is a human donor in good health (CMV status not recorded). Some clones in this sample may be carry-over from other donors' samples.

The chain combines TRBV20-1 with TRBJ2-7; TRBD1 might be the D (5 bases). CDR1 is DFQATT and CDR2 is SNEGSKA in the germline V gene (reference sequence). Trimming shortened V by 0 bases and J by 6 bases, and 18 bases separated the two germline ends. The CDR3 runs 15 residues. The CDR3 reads CSARDGADQVGEQYF. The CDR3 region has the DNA TGCAGTGCTAGAGATGGGGCAGATCAAGTGGGCGAGCAGTACTTC.

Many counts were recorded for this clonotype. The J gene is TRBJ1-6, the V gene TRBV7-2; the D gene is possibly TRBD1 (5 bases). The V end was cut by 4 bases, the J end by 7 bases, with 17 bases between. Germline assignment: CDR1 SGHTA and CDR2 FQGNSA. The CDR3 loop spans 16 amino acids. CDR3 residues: CASSSRWGMGNSPLHF. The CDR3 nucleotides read TGTGCCAGCAGCTCGAGATGGGGGATGGGCAATTCACCCCTCCACTTT.

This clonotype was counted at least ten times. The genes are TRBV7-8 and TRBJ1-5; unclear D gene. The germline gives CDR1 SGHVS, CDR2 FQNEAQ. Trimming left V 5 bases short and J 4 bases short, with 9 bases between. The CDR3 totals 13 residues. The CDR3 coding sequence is TGTGCCAGCAGCCAAAGATCTAATCAGCCCCAGCATTTT. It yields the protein CASSQRSNQPQHF.

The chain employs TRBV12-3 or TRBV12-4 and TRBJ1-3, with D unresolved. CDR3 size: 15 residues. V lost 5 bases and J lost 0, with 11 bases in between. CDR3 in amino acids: CASSQRRSSGNTIYF. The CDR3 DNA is TGTGCCAGCAGTCAAAGACGCAGCTCTGGAAACACCATATATTTT.

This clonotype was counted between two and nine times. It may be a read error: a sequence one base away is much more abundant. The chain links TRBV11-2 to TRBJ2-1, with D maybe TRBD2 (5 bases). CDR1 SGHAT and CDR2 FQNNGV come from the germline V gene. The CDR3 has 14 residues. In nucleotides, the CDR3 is TGTGCCAACAGCTTATGGAGCGGAGAAAATGAGCAGTTCTTC. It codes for CANSLWSGENEQFF.

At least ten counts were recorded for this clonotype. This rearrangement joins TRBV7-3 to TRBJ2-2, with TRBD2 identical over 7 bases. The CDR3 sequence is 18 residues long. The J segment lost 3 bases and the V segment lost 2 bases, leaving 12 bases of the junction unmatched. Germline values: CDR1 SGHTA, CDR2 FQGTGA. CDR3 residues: CASSLYRGGSSHTGELFF. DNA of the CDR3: TGTGCCAGCAGCTTATACCGTGGCGGGAGTTCTCACACCGGGGAGCTGTTTTTT.

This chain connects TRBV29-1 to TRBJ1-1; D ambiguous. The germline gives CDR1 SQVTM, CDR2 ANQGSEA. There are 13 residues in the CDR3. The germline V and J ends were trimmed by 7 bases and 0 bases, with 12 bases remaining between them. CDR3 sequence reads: CSGSKEMNTEAFF. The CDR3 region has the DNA TGCAGCGGGTCGAAAGAGATGAACACTGAAGCTTTCTTT.

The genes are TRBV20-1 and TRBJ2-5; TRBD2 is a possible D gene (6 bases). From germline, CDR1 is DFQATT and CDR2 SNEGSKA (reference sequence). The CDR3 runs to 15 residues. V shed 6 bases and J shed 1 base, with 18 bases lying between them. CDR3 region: CSALEPLRGQETQYF. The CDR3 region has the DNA TGCAGTGCCCTCGAGCCCCTGCGGGGCCAAGAGACCCAGTACTTC.

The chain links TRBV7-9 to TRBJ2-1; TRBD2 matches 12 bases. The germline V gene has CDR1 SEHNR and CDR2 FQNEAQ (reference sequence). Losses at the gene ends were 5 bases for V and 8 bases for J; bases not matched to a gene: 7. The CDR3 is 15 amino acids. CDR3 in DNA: TGTGCCAGCAGCCGCGGACTAGCGGGATTCGATGAGCAGTTCTTC. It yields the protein CASSRGLAGFDEQFF.

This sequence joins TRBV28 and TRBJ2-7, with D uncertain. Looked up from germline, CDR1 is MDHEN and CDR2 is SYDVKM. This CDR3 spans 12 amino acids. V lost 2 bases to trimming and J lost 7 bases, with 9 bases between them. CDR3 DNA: TGTGCCAGCAGTTTAATTGAACGGGAGCAGTACTTC. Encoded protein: CASSLIEREQYF.

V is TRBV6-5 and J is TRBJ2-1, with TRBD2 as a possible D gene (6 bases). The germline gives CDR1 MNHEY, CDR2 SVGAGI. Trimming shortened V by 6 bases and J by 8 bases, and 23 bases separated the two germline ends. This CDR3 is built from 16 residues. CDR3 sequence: CASSSPGKARGDEQFF. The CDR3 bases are TGTGCCAGCAGCTCCCCGGGGAAAGCGCGGGGCGATGAGCAGTTCTTC.

CDR3 sequence: CASSLGSDNSPLHF. The CDR3 DNA sequence: TGTGCCAGCAGCTTAGGATCGGATAATTCACCCCTCCACTTT. The chain joins TRBV7-9 to TRBJ1-6; D unresolved. The CDR3 runs 14 residues. V was shortened by 1 base and J by 5 bases, with 6 bases between the two germline ends. Germline V gives CDR1 SEHNR, CDR2 FQNEAQ (reference sequence). Full variable domain (rest looked up from reference TRBV7-9 and TRBJ1-6): DTGVSQNPRHKITKRGQNVTFRCDPISEHNRLYWYRQTLGQGPEFLTYFQNEAQLEKSRLLSDRFSAERPKGSFSTLEIQRTEQGDSAMYLCASSLGSDNSPLHFGNGTRLTVT.

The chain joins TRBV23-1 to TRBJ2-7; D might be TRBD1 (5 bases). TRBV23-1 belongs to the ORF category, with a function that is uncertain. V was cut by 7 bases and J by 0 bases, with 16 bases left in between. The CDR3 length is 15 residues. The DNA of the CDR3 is TGCGCCAGCACAAATGTGGGGCGAAACTCCTACGAGCAGTACTTC. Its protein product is CASTNVGRNSYEQYF.

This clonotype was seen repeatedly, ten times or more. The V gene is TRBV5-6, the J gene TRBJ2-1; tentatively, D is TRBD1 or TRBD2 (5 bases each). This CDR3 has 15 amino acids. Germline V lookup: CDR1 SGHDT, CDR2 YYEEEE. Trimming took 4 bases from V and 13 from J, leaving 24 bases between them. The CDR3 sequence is CASSITARVGGGQFF. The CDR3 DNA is TGTGCCAGCAGCATAACGGCCAGGGTAGGTGGAGGACAGTTCTTC.

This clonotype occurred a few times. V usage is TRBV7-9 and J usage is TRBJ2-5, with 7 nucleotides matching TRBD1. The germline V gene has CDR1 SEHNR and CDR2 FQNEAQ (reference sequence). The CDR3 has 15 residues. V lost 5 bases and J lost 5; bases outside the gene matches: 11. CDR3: CASSERDRFVETQYF. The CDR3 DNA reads TGTGCCAGCAGCGAGAGGGACAGATTCGTGGAGACCCAGTACTTC.

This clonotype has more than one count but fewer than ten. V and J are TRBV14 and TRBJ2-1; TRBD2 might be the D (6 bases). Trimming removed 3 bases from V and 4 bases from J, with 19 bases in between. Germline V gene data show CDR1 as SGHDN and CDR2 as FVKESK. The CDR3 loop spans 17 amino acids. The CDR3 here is CASSHGSRGSSYNEQFF. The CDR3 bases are TGTGCCAGCAGCCATGGCAGTCGGGGGTCCTCTTACAATGAGCAGTTCTTC.

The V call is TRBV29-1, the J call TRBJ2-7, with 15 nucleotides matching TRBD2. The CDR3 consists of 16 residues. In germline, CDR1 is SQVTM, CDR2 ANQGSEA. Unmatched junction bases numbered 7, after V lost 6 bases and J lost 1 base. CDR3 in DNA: TGCAGCGTGGGCAGGACTAGCGGGAGGGAGTCCTACGAGCAGTACTTC. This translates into CSVGRTSGRESYEQYF.

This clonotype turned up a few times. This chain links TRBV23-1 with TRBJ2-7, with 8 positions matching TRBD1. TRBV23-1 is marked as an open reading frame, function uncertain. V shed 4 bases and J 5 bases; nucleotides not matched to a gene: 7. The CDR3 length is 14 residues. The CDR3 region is CASSPRTGRNEQYF. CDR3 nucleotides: TGCGCCAGCAGTCCCCGGACAGGGAGAAACGAGCAGTACTTC.

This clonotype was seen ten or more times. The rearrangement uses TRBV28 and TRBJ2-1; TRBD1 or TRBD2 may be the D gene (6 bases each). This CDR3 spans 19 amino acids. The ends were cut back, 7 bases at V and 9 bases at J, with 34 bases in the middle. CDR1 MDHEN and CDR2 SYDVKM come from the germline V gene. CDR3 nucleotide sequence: TGTGCCAGCACACGACAGGTAGGGGCTAGCGCGAATCGAAAGAGTGAGCAGTTCTTC. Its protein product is CASTRQVGASANRKSEQFF.

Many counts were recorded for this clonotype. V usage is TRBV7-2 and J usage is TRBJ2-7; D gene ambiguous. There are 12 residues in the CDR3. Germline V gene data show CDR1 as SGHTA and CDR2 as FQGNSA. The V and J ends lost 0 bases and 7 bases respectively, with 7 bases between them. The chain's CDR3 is CASSLAAREQYF. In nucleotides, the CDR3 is TGTGCCAGCAGCTTAGCCGCCAGGGAGCAGTACTTC. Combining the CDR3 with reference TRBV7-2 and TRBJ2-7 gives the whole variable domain GAGVSQSPSNKVTEKGKDVELRCDPISGHTALYWYRQSLGQGLEFLIYFQGNSAPDKSGLPSDRFSAERTGGSVSTLTIQRTQQEDSAVYLCASSLAAREQYFGPGTRLTVT.

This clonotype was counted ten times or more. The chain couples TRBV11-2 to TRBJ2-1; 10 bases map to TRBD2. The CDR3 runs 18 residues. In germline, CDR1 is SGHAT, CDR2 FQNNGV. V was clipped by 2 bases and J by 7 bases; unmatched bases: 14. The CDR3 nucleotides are TGTGCCAGCAGCTTAAAGGCCCTAGCGGGGGACAAGGGGAATGAGCAGTTCTTC. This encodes CASSLKALAGDKGNEQFF.

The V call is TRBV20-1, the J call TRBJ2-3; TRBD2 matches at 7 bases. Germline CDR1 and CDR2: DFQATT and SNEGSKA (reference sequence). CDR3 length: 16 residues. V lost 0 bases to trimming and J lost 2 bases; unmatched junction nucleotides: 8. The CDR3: CSARDRQRGFTDTQYF. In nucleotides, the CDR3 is TGCAGTGCTAGAGATCGCCAGCGGGGCTTCACAGATACGCAGTATTTT.

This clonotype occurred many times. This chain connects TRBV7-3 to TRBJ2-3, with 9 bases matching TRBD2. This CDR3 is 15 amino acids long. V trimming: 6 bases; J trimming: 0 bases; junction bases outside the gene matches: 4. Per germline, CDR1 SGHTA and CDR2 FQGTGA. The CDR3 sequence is CASSFSGGSTDTQYF. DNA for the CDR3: TGTGCCAGCAGTTTTAGCGGGGGTAGCACAGATACGCAGTATTTT. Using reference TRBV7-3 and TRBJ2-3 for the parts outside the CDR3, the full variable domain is GAGVSQTPSNKVTEKGKYVELRCDPISGHTALYWYRQSLGQGPEFLIYFQGTGAADDSGLPNDRFFAVRPEGSVSTLKIQRTERGDSAVYLCASSFSGGSTDTQYFGPGTRLTVL.

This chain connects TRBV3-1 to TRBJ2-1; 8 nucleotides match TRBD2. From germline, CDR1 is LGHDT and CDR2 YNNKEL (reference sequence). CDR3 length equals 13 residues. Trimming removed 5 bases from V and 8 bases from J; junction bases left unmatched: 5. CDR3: CASSNRTSHEQFF. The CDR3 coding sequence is TGTGCCAGCAGCAACCGGACTAGCCATGAGCAGTTCTTC.

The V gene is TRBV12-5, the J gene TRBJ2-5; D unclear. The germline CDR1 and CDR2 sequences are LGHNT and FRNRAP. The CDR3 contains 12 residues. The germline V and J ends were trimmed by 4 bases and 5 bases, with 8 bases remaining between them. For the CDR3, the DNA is TGTGCTAGTGGTTCCCCCGGGGAGACCCAGTACTTC. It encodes CASGSPGETQYF.

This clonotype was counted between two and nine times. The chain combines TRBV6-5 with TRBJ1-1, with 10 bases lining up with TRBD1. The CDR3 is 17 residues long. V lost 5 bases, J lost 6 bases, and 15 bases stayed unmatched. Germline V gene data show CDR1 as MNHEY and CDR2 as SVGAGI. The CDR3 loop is CASSGHRTGQGVAEAFF. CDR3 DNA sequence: TGTGCCAGCAGTGGGCATAGGACAGGACAGGGGGTCGCTGAAGCTTTCTTT.

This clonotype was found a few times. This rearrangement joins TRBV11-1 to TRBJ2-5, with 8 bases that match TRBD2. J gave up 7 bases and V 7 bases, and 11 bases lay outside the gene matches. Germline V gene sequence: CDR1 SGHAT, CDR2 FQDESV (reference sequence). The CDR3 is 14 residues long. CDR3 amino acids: CASTSGGAKGTQYF. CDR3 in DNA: TGTGCCAGCACCAGCGGGGGCGCGAAGGGGACCCAGTACTTC.

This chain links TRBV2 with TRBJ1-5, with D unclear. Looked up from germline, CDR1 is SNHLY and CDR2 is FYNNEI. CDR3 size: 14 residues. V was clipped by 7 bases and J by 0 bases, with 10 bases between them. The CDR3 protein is CASTPGGSNQPQHF. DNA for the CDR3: TGTGCCAGCACCCCCGGTGGTAGCAATCAGCCCCAGCATTTT.

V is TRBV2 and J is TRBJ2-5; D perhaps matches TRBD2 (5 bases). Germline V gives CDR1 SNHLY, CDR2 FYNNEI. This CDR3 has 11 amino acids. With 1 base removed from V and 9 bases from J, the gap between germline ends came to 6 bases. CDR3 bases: TGTGCCAGCAGTGAAGACGGGGCCCAGTACTTC. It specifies CASSEDGAQYF. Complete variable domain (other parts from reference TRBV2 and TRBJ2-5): EPEVTQTPSHQVTQMGQEVILRCVPISNHLYFYWYRQILGQKVEFLVSFYNNEISEKSEIFDDQFSVERPDGSNFTLKIRSTKLEDSAMYFCASSEDGAQYFGPGTRLLVL.